This entry is about one T cell receptor (beta chain). Antigen unknown. CDR3 size: 15 residues. Losses at the gene ends were 1 base for V and 7 bases for J; bases not matched to a gene: 9. CDR1 is LGHNA and CDR2 is YNFKEQ in the germline V gene. The entry originates in a study of T cell repertoires in cytomegalovirus infection. At the level of the study: It can be stated that public TCR beta signatures indicated CMV infection as well as a matching HLA type. Whole-study results and caveats: The study identified carriers of CMV plus the relevant HLA from cumulative public TCR beta family frequency.

TCRdb reprocessed the reads via MiXCR and lists one record per CDR3 protein. The data show approximately 590,000 distinct CDR3 sequences, roughly 42% seen once. The sequence was collected from a human donor in good health (CMV status not recorded). Some clones in this sample may be carry-over from other donors' samples. The starting material was cultured PBMCs, obtained from culture after CMV antigen stimulation. V gene TRBV4-2 combines with J gene TRBJ1-2; TRBD1 matches at 7 bases. In nucleotides, the CDR3 is TGTGCCAGCAGCCAAGCTCGGCAGGGGGGTACTGGCTACACCTTC. It is translated as CASSQARQGGTGYTF.